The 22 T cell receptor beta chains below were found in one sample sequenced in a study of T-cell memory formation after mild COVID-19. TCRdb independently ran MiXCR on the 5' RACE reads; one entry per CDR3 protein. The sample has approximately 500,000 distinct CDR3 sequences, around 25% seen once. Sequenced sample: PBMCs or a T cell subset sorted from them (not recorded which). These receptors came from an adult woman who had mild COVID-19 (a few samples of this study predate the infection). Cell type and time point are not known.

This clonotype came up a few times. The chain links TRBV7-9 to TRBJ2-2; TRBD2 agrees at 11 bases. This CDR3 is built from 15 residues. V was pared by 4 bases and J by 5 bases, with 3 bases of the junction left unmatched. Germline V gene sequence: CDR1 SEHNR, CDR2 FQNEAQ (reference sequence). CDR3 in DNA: TGTGCCAGCAGCTGGGGACTAGCGGTAACCGGGGAGCTGTTTTTT. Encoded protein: CASSWGLAVTGELFF.

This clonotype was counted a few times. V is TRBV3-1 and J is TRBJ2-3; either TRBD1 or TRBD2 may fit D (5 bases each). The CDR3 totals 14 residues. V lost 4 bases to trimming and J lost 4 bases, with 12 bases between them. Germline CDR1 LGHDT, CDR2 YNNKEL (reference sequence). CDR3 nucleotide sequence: TGTGCCAGCAGCCCGAGGGGTAGCTCAGATACGCAGTATTTT. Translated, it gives CASSPRGSSDTQYF.

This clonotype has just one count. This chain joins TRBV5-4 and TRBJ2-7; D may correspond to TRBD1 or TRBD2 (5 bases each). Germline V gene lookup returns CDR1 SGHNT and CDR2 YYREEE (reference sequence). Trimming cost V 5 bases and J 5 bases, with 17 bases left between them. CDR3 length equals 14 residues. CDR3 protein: CASSRDLFGDEQYF. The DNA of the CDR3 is TGTGCCAGCAGTCGGGACCTCTTCGGAGACGAGCAGTACTTC.

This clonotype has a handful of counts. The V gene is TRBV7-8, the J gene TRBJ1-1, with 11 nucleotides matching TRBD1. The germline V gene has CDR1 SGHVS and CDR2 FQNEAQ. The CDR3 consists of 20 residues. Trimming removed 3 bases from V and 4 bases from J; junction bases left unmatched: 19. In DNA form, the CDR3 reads TGTGCCAGCAGCTTTAGTAAGGACAGGGGGCTTTCGTTTGGGAGCACTGAAGCTTTCTTT. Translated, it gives CASSFSKDRGLSFGSTEAFF.

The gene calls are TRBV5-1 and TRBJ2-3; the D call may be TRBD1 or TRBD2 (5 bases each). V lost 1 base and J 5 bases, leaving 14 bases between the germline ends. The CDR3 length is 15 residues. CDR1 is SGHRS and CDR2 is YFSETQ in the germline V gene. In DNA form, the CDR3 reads TGCGCCAGCAGCTTGCAGAGGGGCGCGGTAGATACGCAGTATTTT. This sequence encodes CASSLQRGAVDTQYF.

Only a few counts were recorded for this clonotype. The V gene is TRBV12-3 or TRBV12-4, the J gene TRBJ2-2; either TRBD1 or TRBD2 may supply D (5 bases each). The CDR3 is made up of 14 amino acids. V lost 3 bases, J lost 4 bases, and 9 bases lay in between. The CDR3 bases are TGTGCCAGCAGTTTTGGGGCGGGCACCGGGGAGCTGTTTTTT. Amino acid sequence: CASSFGAGTGELFF.

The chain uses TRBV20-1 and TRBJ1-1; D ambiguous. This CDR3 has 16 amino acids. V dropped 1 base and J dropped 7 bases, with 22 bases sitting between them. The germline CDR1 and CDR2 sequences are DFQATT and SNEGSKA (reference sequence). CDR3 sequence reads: CSARGSLGRRALEAFF. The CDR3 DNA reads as TGCAGTGCTAGAGGGTCCCTAGGCAGGAGGGCACTTGAAGCTTTCTTT.

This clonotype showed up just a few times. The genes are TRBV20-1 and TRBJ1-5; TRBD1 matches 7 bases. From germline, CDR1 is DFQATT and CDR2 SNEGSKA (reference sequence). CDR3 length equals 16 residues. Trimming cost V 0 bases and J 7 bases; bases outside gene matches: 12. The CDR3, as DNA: TGCAGTGCTAGAGAAGGAGGGGGCGCGGTCCTCCAGCCCCAGCATTTT. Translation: CSAREGGGAVLQPQHF.

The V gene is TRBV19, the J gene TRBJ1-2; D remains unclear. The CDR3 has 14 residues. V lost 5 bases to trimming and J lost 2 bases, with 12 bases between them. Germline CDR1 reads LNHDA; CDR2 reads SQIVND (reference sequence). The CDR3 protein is CASSPRGSNYGYTF. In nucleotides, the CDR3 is TGTGCCAGTAGTCCCCGTGGCAGCAACTATGGCTACACCTTC.

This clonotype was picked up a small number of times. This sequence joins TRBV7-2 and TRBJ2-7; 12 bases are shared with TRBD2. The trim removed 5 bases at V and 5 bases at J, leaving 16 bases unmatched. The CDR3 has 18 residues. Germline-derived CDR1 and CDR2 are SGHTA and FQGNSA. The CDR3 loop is CASSPLRLAGGVPHEQYF. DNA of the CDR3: TGTGCCAGCAGCCCCCTTCGGCTAGCGGGAGGGGTGCCCCACGAGCAGTACTTC.

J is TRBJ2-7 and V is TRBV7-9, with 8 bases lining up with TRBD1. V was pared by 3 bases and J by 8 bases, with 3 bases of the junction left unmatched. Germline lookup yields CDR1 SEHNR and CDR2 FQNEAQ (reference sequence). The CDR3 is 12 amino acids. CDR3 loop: CASSFPGGKQYF. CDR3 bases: TGTGCCAGCAGCTTTCCAGGGGGCAAGCAGTACTTC.

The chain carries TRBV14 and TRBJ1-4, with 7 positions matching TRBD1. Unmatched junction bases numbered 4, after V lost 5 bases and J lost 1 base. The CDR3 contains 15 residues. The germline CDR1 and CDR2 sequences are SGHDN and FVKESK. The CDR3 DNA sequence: TGTGCCAGCAGCAGGGGGCTCGGAACTAATGAAAAACTGTTTTTT. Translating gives CASSRGLGTNEKLFF.

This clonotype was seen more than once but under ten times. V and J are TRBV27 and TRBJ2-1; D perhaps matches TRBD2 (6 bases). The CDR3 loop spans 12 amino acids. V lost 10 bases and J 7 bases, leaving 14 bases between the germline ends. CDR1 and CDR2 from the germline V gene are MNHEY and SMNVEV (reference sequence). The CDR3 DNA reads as TGTGCCACCTGGGACTTGTCTAATGAGCAGTTCTTC. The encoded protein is CATWDLSNEQFF.

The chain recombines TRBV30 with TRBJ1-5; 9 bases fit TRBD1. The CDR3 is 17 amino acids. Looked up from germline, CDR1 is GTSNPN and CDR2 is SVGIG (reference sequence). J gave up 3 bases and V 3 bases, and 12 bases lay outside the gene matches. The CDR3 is CAWSLNFWTGVNQPQHF. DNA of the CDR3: TGTGCCTGGAGCCTAAACTTCTGGACAGGGGTCAATCAGCCCCAGCATTTT.

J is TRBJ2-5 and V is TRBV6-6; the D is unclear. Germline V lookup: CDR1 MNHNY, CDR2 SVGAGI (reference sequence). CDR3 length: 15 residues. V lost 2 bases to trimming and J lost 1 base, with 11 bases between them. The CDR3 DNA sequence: TGTGCCAGCAGTTACAATGCAGGCTCCCAAGAGACCCAGTACTTC. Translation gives CASSYNAGSQETQYF.

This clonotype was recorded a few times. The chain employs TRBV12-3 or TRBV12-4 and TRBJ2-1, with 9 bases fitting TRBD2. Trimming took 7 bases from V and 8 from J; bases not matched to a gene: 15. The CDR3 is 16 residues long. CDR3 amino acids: CASTIWGAGGPHEQFF. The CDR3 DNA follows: TGTGCCAGCACCATTTGGGGAGCGGGGGGCCCCCATGAGCAGTTCTTC.

The CDR3 sequence: CASRGEMWYSNQPQHF. The CDR3 coding sequence is TGTGCCAGCCGGGGGGAAATGTGGTATAGCAATCAGCCCCAGCATTTT. This rearrangement joins TRBV6-1 to TRBJ1-5, with a tentative D call TRBD1 (5 bases). V shed 8 bases and J shed 0 bases, with 17 bases lying between them. The CDR3 runs 16 residues. Germline V gene sequence: CDR1 MNHNS, CDR2 SASEGT.

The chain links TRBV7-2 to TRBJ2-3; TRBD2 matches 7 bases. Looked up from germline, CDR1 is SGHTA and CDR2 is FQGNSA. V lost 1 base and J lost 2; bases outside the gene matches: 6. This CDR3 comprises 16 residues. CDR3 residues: CASSLGRRGITDTQYF. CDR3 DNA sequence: TGTGCCAGCAGCTTAGGGAGGCGGGGGATCACAGATACGCAGTATTTT.

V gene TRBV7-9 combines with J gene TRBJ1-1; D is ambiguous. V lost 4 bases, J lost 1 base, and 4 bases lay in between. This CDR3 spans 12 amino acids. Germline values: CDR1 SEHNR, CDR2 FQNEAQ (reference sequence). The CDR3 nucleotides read TGTGCCAGCAGCTGGCGGAACACTGAAGCTTTCTTT. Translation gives CASSWRNTEAFF.

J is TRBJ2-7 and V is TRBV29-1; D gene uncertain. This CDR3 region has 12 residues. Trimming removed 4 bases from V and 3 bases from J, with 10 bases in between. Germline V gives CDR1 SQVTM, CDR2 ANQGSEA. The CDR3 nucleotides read TGCAGCGTTGGGCAGGTAGGCTACGAGCAGTACTTC. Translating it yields CSVGQVGYEQYF.

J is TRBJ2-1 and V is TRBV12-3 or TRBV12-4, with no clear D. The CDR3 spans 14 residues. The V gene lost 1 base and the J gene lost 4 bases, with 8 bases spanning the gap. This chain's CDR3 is CASSLDKIYNEQFF. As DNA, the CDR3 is TGTGCCAGCAGTTTAGACAAGATATACAATGAGCAGTTCTTC.

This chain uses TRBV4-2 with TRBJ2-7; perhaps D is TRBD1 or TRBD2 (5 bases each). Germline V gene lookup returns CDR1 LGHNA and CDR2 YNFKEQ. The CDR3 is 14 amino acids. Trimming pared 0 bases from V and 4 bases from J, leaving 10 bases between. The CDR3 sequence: CASSQEWDGYEQYF. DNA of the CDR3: TGTGCCAGCAGCCAAGAATGGGACGGGTACGAGCAGTACTTC.